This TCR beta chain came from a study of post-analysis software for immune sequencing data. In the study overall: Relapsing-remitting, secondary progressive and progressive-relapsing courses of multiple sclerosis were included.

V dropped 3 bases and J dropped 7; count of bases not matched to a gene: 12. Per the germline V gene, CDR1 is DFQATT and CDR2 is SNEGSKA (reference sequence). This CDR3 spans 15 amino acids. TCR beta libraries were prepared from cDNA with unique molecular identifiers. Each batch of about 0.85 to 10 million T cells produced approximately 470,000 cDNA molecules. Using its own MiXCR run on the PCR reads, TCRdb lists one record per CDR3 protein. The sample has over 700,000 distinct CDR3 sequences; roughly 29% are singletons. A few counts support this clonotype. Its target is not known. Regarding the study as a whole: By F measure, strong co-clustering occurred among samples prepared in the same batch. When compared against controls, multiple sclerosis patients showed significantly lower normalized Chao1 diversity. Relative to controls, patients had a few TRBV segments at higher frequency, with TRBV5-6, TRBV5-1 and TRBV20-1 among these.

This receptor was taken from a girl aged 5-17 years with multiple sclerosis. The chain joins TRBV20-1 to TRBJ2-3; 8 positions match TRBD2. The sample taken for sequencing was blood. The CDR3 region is CSARGPAGGSHTQYF. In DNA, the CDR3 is TGCAGTGCTAGGGGTCCGGCGGGAGGATCGCATACGCAGTATTTT.